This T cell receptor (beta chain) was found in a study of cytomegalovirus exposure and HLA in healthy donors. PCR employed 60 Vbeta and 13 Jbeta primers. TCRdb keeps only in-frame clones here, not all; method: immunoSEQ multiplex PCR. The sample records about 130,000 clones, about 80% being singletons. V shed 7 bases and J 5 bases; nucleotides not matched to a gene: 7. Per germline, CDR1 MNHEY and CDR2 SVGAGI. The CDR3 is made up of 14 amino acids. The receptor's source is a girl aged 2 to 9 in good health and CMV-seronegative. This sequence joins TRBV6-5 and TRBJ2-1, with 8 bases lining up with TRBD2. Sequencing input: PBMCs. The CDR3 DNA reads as TGTGCCAGCAACCAGCGGGAGAGCCACAATGAGCAGTTCTTC. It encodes CASNQRESHNEQFF.